This T cell receptor (beta chain) is from a study of T cells after yellow fever vaccination (dated by TCRdb to the late 2010s). Notes on the research overall: The SMART-Seq v4 Ultra Low Input RNA kit was used to prepare libraries from fractions with low cell numbers. Two healthy male donors made up the cohort, one aged 18 to 30 years and the other aged 30 to 40 years. To track T-cell clones before and after primary and booster YFV17D yellow fever vaccination, bulk TCR alpha and beta repertoires were sequenced longitudinally. Blood was collected at multiple timepoints before and after primary and secondary immunization, and bulk PBMC replicates and cell subsets were isolated.

Instrument used: Illumina NovaSeq 6000. TCR cDNA was made using 5'RACE template switching, a step that added a universal primer site and unique molecular identifiers. Priming of cDNA synthesis was performed from both the TCR alpha and TCR beta constant segments. Library amplification involved two PCR steps, and the second step added sample barcodes and sequencing adapters. Sequencing of libraries was done on Illumina HiSeq 2500 (2x100 bp) or NovaSeq (2x150 bp). As for the original processing: Demultiplexing of reads and collapsing into UMI consensus sequences were performed with MIGEC, and V(D)J alignment was carried out with MiXCR. Vaccine-responding clonotypes were identified with edgeR using replicate PBMC samples, with FDR below 0.01 and a log2 fold change above 5 up to day 15 being required. CD4 or CD8 identity was assigned to each bulk clonotype according to whether the clonotype was present at higher abundance in the sequenced CD4 repertoire or the sequenced CD8 repertoire. TCRdb itself trimmed the public reads at Q25 with fastp, ran MiXCR and retained productive beta chains. Rows are unified per CDR3 protein, each entry keeping the most common DNA and genes. TCRdb's processing, not the authors', yielded these V and J calls. The sample table lists more than 300,000 distinct CDR3 sequences, approximately 4% of them with a count of one. Of the sample, 15% to 20% falls within the top ten clones.

The meaning of the sample's treatment or condition label: live attenuated yellow fever vaccine strain. Two biological replicates of bulk PBMCs were collected at each blood-draw timepoint. PBMCs were isolated from peripheral blood using a standard Ficoll-Paque protocol. RNA was extracted with TriZol from bulk PBMCs, CD4 and CD8 fractions, and dextramer-positive and dextramer-negative fractions. Overall results and qualifications from the work: Compared with the primary T-cell response, the secondary T-cell response was faster but weaker, reaching its peak on day 5 rather than on day 15. A small share of clonotypes occurred in both CD4 and CD8 compartments, likely arising from convergent recombination. Most clones expanded after primary vaccination (96% of CD4 and 88% of CD8) were re-detected after the booster, suggesting that broad memory maintenance occurred. Because abundant contaminating clonotypes from the bulk population could be contained in FACS-sorted repertoires, computational filtering was required. Because only two donors were included in the study, the extent to which the findings can be generalized is limited.

The CDR3 sequence holds 15 residues, the cysteine and phenylalanine included. Left in the record is the CDR3 DNA by itself, 45 bases read in frame from the first base. The germline V gene encodes CDR1 MDHEN and CDR2 SYDVKM. At the junction V is shortened by 4 bases and J by 4 bases, with 14 bases in between. This clonotype was seen at least ten times. Which antigen it targets is not known. Within one base of it there is no much larger clone, and no base qualities were kept. This sequence originates from a man between 18 and 35 years old who received the YFV17D yellow fever vaccine. The chain employs TRBV28 and TRBJ2-1; TRBD1 is a weak D gene call, 5 bases matching. The sequencing here drew on PBMCs, taken 15 days after the yellow fever booster vaccination. The CDR3 sequence is CASSSRDSAYNEQFF. The DNA sequence follows: TGTGCCAGCAGTTCCAGGGATTCGGCGTACAATGAGCAGTTCTTC.